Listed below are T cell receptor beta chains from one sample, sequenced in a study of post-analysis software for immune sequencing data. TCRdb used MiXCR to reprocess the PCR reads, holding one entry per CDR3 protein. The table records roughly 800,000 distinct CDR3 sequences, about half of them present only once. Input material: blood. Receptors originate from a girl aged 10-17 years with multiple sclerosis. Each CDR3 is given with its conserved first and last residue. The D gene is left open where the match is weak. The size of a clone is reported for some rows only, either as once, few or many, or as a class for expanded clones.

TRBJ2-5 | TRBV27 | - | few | TGTGCCAGCAGTTTAGGAGTCCCATCGAAGCACCGGAAGCAGTACTTC | CASSLGVPSKHRKQYF
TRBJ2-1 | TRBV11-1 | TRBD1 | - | TGTGCCAGCAGCTTAATTGCGACAGGGCGATTCAATGAGCAGTTCTTC | CASSLIATGRFNEQFF
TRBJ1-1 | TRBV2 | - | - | TGTGCCAGCAGTGAAGAGAGAGGCAGGAGTGAAGCTTTCTTT | CASSEERGRSEAFF
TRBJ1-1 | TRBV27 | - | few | TGTGCCAGCAGTTTCAGGGTCGGGAACACTGAAGCTTTCTTT | CASSFRVGNTEAFF
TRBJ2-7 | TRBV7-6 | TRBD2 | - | TGTGCCAGCAGCTTAAGGGTAGCGGGAGACGAGCAGTACTTC | CASSLRVAGDEQYF
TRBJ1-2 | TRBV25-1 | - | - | TGTGCCAGCAGTGAATGGGGGTATGGCTACACCTTC | CASSEWGYGYTF
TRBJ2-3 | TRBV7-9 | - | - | TGTGCCAGCACCTCAACTGGGGATACGCAGTATTTT | CASTSTGDTQYF
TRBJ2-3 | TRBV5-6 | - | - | TGTGCCAGCAGCTTGGCGACTGCTACAGATACGCAGTATTTT | CASSLATATDTQYF
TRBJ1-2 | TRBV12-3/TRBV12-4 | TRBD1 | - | TGTGCCAGCAGGACGACAGGGAAATATGGCTACACCTTC | CASRTTGKYGYTF
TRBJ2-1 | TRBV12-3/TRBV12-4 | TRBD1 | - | TGTGCCAGCAGTTTCACAGGGGGGAATAATGAGCAGTTCTTC | CASSFTGGNNEQFF
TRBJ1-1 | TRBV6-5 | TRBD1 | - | TGTGCCAGCGCCCGGTCAGGGGGCGCGGATGAAGCTTTCTTT | CASARSGGADEAFF
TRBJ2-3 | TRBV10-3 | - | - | TGTGCCATCAGACAAAGCCCGAGATTTACAGATACGCAGTATTTT | CAIRQSPRFTDTQYF
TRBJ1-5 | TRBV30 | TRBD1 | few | TGTGCCTGGAGTGTAAACAGGGGTAAGCCCCAGCATTTT | CAWSVNRGKPQHF
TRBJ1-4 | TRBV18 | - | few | TGTGCCAGCTCACCCGGGACGATCGAAAAACTGTTTTTT | CASSPGTIEKLFF
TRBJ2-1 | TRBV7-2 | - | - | TGTGCCAGCAGCAGAAGAACCGGGACACATGAGCAGTTCTTC | CASSRRTGTHEQFF
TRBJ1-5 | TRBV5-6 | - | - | TGTGCCAGCAGCTTGTTGAGGGTGGGGAGCAATCAGCCCCAGCATTTT | CASSLLRVGSNQPQHF
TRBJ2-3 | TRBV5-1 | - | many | TGCGCCAGCAGCTTCGCGGGCGGCAGCACAGATACGCAGTATTTT | CASSFAGGSTDTQYF
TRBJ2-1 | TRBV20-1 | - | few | TGCGGTGCTAGTCAGTTCTACAATGAGCAGTTCTTC | CGASQFYNEQFF
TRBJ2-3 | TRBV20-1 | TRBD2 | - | TGCAGTGCCGGGACTAGCGGGCTCCCTACAGATACGCAGTATTTT | CSAGTSGLPTDTQYF
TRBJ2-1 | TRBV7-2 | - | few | TGTGCCACCAGCACCCCGGGTGAGCAGTTCTTC | CATSTPGEQFF
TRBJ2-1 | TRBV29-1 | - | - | TGCAGCGGAGCGCAAAGCTCCTACAATGAGCAGTTCTTC | CSGAQSSYNEQFF
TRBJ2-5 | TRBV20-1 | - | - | TGCAGTGCCCCAATCTACGAGCAGTGCTTC | CSAPIYEQCF